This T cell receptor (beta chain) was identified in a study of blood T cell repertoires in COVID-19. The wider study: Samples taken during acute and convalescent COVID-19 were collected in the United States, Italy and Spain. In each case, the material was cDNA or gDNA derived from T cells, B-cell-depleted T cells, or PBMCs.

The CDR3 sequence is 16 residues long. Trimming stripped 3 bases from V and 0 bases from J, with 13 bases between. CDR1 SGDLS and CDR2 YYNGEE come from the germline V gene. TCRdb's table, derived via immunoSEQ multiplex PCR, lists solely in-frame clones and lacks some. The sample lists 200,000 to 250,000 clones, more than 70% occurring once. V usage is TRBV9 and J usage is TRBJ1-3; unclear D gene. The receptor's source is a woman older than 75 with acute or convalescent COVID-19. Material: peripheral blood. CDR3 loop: CASSAGGGSSGNTIYF. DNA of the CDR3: TGTGCCAGCAGCGCCGGAGGAGGCAGCTCTGGAAACACCATATATTTT.